This TCR beta chain emerged from a study of T cell responses to AZD1222 COVID-19 vaccine. The data were produced by immunoSEQ multiplex PCR, yet TCRdb's version contains in-frame clones alone and is incomplete. Found here are some 86,000 clones, 60% to 80% of them singletons; the top ten hold 20% to 25%. Germline lookup yields CDR1 LNHDA and CDR2 SQIVND (reference sequence). CDR3 length: 20 amino acids. Trimming took 6 bases from V and 1 from J, leaving 28 bases between them. This TCR was recovered from an adult in good health. The chain couples TRBV19 to TRBJ1-5, with D maybe TRBD1 (6 bases). This specimen consisted of peripheral blood, obtained on day 0 of AZD1222 vaccination. The CDR3 DNA reads as TGTGCCAGTAGCTATCGCATTGCGGGGGGCTGGAGTATCAGCAATCAGCCCCAGCATTTT. Residues: CASSYRIAGGWSISNQPQHF.